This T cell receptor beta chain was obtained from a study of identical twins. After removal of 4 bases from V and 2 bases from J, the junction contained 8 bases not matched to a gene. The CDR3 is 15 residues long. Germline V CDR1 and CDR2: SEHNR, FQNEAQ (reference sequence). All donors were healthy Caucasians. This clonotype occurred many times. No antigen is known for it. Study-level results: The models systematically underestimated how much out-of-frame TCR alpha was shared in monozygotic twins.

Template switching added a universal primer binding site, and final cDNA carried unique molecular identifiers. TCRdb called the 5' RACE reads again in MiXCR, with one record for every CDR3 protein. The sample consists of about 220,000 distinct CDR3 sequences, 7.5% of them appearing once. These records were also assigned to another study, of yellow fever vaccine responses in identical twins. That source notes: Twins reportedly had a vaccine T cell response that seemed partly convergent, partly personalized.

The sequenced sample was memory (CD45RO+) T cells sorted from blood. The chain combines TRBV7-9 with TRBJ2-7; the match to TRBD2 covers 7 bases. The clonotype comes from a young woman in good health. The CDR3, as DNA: TGTGCCAGCAGCTCCCAAGGTGGGGGGGCCTACGAGCAGTACTTC. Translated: CASSSQGGGAYEQYF.